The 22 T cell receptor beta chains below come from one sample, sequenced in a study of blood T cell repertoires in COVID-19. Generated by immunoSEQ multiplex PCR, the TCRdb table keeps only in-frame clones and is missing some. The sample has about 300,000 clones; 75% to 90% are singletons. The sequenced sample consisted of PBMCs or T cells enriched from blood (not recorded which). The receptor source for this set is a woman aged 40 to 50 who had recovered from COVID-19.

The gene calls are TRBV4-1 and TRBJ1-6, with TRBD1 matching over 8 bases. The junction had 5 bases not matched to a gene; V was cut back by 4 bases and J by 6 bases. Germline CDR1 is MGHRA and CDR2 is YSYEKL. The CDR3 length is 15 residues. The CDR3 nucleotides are TGCGCCAGCAGCCCCGGGACAGGTCCTAATTCACCCCTCCACTTT. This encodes CASSPGTGPNSPLHF.

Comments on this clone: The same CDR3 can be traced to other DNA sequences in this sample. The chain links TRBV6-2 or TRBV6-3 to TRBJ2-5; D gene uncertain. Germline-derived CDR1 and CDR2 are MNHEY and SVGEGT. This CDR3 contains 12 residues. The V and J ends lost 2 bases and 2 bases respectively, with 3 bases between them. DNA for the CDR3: TGTGCCAGCAGTTACCCGCAAGAGACCCAGTACTTC. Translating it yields CASSYPQETQYF.

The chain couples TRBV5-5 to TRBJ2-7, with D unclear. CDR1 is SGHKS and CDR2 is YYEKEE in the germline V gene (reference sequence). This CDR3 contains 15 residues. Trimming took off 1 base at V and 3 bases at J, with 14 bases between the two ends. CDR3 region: CASSLFLDSDYEQYF. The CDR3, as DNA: TGTGCCAGCAGCTTGTTTCTAGACTCGGACTACGAGCAGTACTTC. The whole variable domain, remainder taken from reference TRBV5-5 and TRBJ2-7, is DAGVTQSPTHLIKTRGQQVTLRCSPISGHKSVSWYQQVLGQGPQFIFQYYEKEERGRGNFPDRFSARQFPNYSSELNVNALLLGDSALYLCASSLFLDSDYEQYFGPGTRLTVT.

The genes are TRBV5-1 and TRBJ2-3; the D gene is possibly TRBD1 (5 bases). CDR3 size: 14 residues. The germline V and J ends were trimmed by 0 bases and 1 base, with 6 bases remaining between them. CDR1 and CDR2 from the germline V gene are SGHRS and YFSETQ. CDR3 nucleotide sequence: TGCGCCAGCAGCTTGGGGGGCCGCACAGATACGCAGTATTTT. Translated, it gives CASSLGGRTDTQYF.

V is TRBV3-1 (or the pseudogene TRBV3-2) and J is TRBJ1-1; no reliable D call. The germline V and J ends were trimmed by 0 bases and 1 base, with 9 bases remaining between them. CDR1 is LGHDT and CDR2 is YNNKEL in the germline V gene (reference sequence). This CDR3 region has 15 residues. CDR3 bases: TGTGCCAGCAGCCAAGATTCCGGGAGGAACACTGAAGCTTTCTTT. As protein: CASSQDSGRNTEAFF.

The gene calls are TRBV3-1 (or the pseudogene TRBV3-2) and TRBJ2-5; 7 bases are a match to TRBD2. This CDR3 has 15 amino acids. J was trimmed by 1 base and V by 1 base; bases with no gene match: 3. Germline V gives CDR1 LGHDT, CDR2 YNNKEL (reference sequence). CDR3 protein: CASSQVSGLQETQYF. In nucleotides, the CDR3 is TGTGCCAGCAGCCAAGTTAGCGGGCTCCAAGAGACCCAGTACTTC.

CDR3 residues: CASSESARAPTYEQYF. The CDR3 nucleotides read TGCGCCAGCAGTGAGTCAGCGCGGGCCCCAACCTACGAGCAGTACTTC. The V gene is TRBV10-1, the J gene TRBJ2-7; perhaps TRBD2 as D (5 bases). Deletions cut 0 bases from V and 2 bases from J, with 14 bases between. Per germline, CDR1 WNHNN and CDR2 SYGVQD (reference sequence). The CDR3 length is 16 residues.

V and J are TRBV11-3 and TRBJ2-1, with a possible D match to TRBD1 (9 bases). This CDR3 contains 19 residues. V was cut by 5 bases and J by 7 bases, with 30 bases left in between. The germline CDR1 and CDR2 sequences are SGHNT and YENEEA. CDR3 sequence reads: CASSVGQGRIPGGPNEQFF. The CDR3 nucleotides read TGTGCCAGCAGCGTTGGACAGGGGCGCATACCGGGAGGGCCGAATGAGCAGTTCTTC.

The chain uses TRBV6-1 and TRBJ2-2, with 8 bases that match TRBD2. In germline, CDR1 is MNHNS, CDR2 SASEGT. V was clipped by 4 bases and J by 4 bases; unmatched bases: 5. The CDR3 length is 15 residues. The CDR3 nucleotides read TGTGCCAGCAGTGGGGGGGGACTAGTCACCGGGGAGCTGTTTTTT. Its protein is CASSGGGLVTGELFF.

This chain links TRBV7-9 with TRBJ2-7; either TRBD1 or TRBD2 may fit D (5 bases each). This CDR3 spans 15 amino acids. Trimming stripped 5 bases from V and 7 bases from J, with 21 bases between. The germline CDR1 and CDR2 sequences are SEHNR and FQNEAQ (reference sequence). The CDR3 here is CASSRDGPVADEQYF. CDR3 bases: TGTGCCAGCAGCAGGGACGGTCCGGTTGCTGATGAGCAGTACTTC.

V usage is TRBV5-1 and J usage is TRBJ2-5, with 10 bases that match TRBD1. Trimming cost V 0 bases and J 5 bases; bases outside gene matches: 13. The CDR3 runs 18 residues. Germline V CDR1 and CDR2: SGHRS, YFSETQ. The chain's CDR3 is CASSLARTGQGGKETQYF. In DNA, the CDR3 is TGCGCCAGCAGCTTGGCCCGTACCGGACAGGGGGGAAAGGAGACCCAGTACTTC.

The CDR3 loop reads CASSFGTGRRNEQFF. In DNA, the CDR3 is TGTGCCAGCAGCTTTGGGACAGGGAGAAGGAATGAGCAGTTCTTC. This sequence joins TRBV7-3 and TRBJ2-1; the match to TRBD1 covers 9 bases. Looked up from germline, CDR1 is SGHTA and CDR2 is FQGTGA. This CDR3 has 15 amino acids. Unmatched junction bases numbered 7, after V lost 3 bases and J lost 7 bases. Full variable domain (outside the CDR3, taken from reference TRBV7-3 and TRBJ2-1): GAGVSQTPSNKVTEKGKYVELRCDPISGHTALYWYRQSLGQGPEFLIYFQGTGAADDSGLPNDRFFAVRPEGSVSTLKIQRTERGDSAVYLCASSFGTGRRNEQFFGPGTRLTVL.

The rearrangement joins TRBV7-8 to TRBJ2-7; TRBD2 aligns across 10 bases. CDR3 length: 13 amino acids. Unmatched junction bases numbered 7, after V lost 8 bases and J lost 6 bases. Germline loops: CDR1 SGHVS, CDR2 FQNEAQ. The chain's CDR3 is CASVLAGGGEQYF. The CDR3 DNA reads TGTGCCAGCGTCTTAGCGGGAGGTGGCGAGCAGTACTTC.

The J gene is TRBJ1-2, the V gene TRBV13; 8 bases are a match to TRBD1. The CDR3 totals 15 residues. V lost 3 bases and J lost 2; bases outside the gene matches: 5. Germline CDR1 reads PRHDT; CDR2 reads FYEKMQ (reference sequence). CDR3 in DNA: TGTGCCAGCAGCTTGATGGGACAGGTCAACTATGGCTACACCTTC. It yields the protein CASSLMGQVNYGYTF. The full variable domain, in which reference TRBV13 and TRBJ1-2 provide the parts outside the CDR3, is AAGVIQSPRHLIKEKRETATLKCYPIPRHDTVYWYQQGPGQDPQFLISFYEKMQSDKGSIPDRFSAQQFSDYHSELNMSSLELGDSALYFCASSLMGQVNYGYTFGSGTRLTVV.

CDR3 sequence reads: CASSLSGEETQYF. CDR3 in DNA: TGTGCCAGCAGCTTATCGGGGGAGGAGACCCAGTACTTC. The chain is built from TRBV7-9 and TRBJ2-5; a weak D match, TRBD2 (6 bases). Trimming removed 2 bases from V and 5 bases from J, with 9 bases in between. CDR3 length equals 13 residues. Germline CDR1 reads SEHNR; CDR2 reads FQNEAQ (reference sequence).

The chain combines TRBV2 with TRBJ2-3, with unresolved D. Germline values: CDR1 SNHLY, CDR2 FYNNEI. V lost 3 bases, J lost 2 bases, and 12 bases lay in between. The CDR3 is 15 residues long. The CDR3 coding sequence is TGTGCCAGCAGTGATTTGGGCCAGCCCACAGATACGCAGTATTTT. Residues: CASSDLGQPTDTQYF.

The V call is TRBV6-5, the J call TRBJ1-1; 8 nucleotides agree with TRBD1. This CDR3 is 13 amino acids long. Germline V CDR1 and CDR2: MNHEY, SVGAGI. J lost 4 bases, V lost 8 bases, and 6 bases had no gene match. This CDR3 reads CASAFRGLTEAFF. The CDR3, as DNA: TGTGCCAGCGCATTCAGGGGGCTCACTGAAGCTTTCTTT.

CDR3 DNA: TGCGCCAGCAGCATACAGGGCCCGCCCTCTGAAGCTTTCTTT. Protein product: CASSIQGPPSEAFF. This chain connects TRBV5-1 to TRBJ1-1, with D possibly matching TRBD1 (6 bases). The V gene lost 4 bases and the J gene lost 6 bases, with 16 bases spanning the gap. This CDR3 is built from 14 residues. Germline-derived CDR1 and CDR2 are SGHRS and YFSETQ. Drawing the rest from reference TRBV5-1 and TRBJ1-1, the complete variable domain is KAGVTQTPRYLIKTRGQQVTLSCSPISGHRSVSWYQQTPGQGLQFLFEYFSETQRNKGNFPGRFSGRQFSNSRSEMNVSTLELGDSALYLCASSIQGPPSEAFFGQGTRLTVV.

CDR3 loop: CAWRSSEVTGNTIYF. The CDR3 DNA follows: TGTGCCTGGAGATCTTCGGAGGTCACTGGAAACACCATATATTTT. The V and J genes are TRBV30 and TRBJ1-3; no clear D gene. The germline gives CDR1 GTSNPN, CDR2 SVGIG (reference sequence). The CDR3 has 15 residues. V was clipped by 3 bases and J by 2 bases, with 14 bases between them.

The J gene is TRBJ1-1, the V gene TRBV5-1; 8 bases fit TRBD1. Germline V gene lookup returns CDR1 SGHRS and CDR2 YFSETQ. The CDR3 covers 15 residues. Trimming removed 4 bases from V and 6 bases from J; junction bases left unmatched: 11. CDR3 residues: CASSPSTGEVSEAFF. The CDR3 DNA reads TGCGCCAGCAGCCCCTCGACAGGGGAAGTTTCTGAAGCTTTCTTT.

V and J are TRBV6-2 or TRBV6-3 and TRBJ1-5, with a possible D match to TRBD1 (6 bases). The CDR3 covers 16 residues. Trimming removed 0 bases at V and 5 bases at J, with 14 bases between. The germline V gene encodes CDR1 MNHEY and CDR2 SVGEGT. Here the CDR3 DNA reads TGTGCCAGCAGTTACTCTCCTAGCAGGGGCTATCAGCCCCAGCATTTT. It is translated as CASSYSPSRGYQPQHF.

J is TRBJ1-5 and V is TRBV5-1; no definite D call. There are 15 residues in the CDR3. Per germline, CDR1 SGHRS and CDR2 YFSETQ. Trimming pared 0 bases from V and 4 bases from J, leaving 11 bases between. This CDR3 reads CASSLGSRENQPQHF. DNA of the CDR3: TGCGCCAGCAGCTTGGGGTCCCGGGAGAATCAGCCCCAGCATTTT.